This T cell receptor beta chain was profiled in a study of OX40 agonist ivuxolimab in advanced cancers. Turning to the study itself: Patients were roughly 87% male with ages roughly 23 to 79, mean about 54.

This clone has more than one count but fewer than ten. The antigen remains unidentified. Using immunoSEQ multiplex PCR, the repertoire was profiled, and TCRdb retains in-frame clones only, with some absent. This table holds about 130,000 clones, 85% to 95% found once. Whole-study findings and limits: At 0.1 to 3.0 mg/kg, clonal expansion of CD4+ and CD8+ blood T cells had occurred by week 6. Low normalized T-cell clonal expansion was additionally recorded for some nonresponders.

This receptor was taken from an adult with an advanced solid tumor such as melanoma, head and neck, liver or kidney cancer. Here the sequenced sample was CD4+ or CD8+ T cells sorted from blood, taken in a trial of the OX40 agonist ivuxolimab.

CDR3 in amino acids: CASSSRTRNTEAFF. CDR3 in DNA: TGTGCCAGCAGCTCTCGGACCCGGAACACTGAAGCTTTCTTT. V and J are TRBV7-6 and TRBJ1-1; D not certain. V was cut by 4 bases and J by 1 base, with 10 bases left in between. The CDR3 consists of 14 residues. The germline CDR1 and CDR2 sequences are SGHVS and FNYEAQ.